This T cell receptor beta chain was profiled in a study of CD8 T cells in ankylosing spondylitis. Comments on this clonotype: Its antigen is undetermined.

Regarding the study as a whole: Among TCR beta sequences, a motif of under 10 highly homologous variants appeared characteristic of ankylosing spondylitis blood.

The CDR3 contains 16 residues. V lost 8 bases and J lost 9; bases outside the gene matches: 18. Germline CDR1 is SGHAT and CDR2 is FQNNGV. Each CDR3 protein is one row after TCRdb ran MiXCR on the 5' RACE reads. Found here are around 770,000 distinct CDR3 sequences, 15% to 20% of them singletons; the top ten hold under 20%. Sample: blood, either unsorted or a sorted T cell fraction (not recorded which). This TCR came from a male donor with ankylosing spondylitis. J is TRBJ2-1 and V is TRBV11-2, with 8 bases lining up with TRBD2. The CDR3 here is CASSLAGGDGRGEQFF. For the CDR3, the DNA is TGTGCCAGCTCCCTCGCGGGGGGTGACGGGAGGGGTGAGCAGTTCTTC.